This record concerns one T cell receptor beta chain sequence. Authors' data handling: Estimated nucleated cell counts came from reference gene primer amplification. TCRdb's copy holds only in-frame clones and misses some; the assay was immunoSEQ multiplex PCR. That table is the source of V, J and clone size, and D and trimming were worked out from the DNA. The table includes approximately 170,000 clones, around 79% detected once. This entry belongs to a study of blood T cell repertoires in COVID-19. Study at large: Collection of acute and convalescent COVID-19 samples took place in the United States, Italy and Spain. T cells, B-cell-depleted T cells, or PBMCs supplied cDNA or gDNA.

CDR1 is SQVTM, CDR2 ANQGSEA, per germline. This CDR3 region has 11 residues. V was clipped by 7 bases and J by 8 bases; unmatched bases: 7. The TCR sequence derives from a woman aged 45 to 65 with acute or convalescent COVID-19. This chain links TRBV29-1 with TRBJ1-1; 7 bases fit TRBD1. Sequenced input: peripheral blood. CDR3 residues: CSAEQGSEAFF. The DNA of the CDR3 is TGCAGCGCAGAACAGGGGTCGGAAGCTTTCTTT. Variable domain in full (rest from reference TRBV29-1 and TRBJ1-1): SAVISQKPSRDICQRGTSLTIQCQVDSQVTMMFWYRQQPGQSLTLIATANQGSEATYESGFVIDKFPISRPNLTFSTLTVSNMSPEDSSIYLCSAEQGSEAFFGQGTRLTVV.